Included here is one TCR beta chain sequence, with context. Its specificity is unknown. Generated by immunoSEQ multiplex PCR, the TCRdb table keeps only in-frame clones and is missing some. The sample contains roughly 350,000 clones, about 87% of which appear only once. Noted treatment: some 19 received Ad26.COV2.S at low or high dose, single or two shots; 5 received placebo; per-sample allocation not given. Sampling happened 63 days after the first vaccine or placebo injection. Immunization relied on an Ad26 vector, which expressed Wuhan-strain SARS-CoV-2 spike. This sample was taken from a study of Ad26.COV2.S vaccination and SARS-CoV-2 variants. Study in general: COV1001, an Ad26.COV2.S trial, supplied this vaccine-arm donor. The study's findings and limits: It was found that vaccine and placebo recipients had similar non-spike TCR breadth.

CDR3 length: 12 residues. Germline V CDR1 and CDR2: SQVTM, ANQGSEA. This sequence joins TRBV29-1 and TRBJ1-2; no reliable D call. The material sequenced was peripheral blood, taken in a trial of Ad26.COV2.S vaccine versus placebo. The clonotype was recovered from a person aged 18 to 59 who received the Ad26.COV2.S COVID-19 vaccine or a placebo. CDR3 nucleotides: TGCAGTGACCACGACGGTAACTATGGCTACACCTTC. Amino acid sequence: CSDHDGNYGYTF.